The 29 T cell receptor beta chains listed next were all sequenced from one sample in a study of blood T cell repertoires in COVID-19. Sequencing used immunoSEQ multiplex PCR; TCRdb keeps in-frame clones, though not all of them. The data hold roughly 90,000 clones, with about 87% observed a single time. Sequencing was done on a sample of peripheral blood. The receptor set was obtained from a human donor in a cohort sampled during active COVID-19.

The chain employs TRBV3-1 (or the pseudogene TRBV3-2) and TRBJ2-4; TRBD2 matches at 9 bases. Germline V gene sequence: CDR1 LGHDT, CDR2 YNNKEL (reference sequence). The CDR3 runs 15 residues. V dropped 9 bases and J dropped 1; count of bases not matched to a gene: 7. In DNA form, the CDR3 reads TGTGCCAGTCGCGGGGGGGGCGCCGCCAAAAACATTCAGTACTTC. As protein: CASRGGGAAKNIQYF.

The chain couples TRBV5-1 to TRBJ2-7, with 8 bases matching TRBD1. V shed 4 bases and J 1 base; nucleotides not matched to a gene: 7. Germline V gives CDR1 SGHRS, CDR2 YFSETQ. This CDR3 comprises 15 residues. For the CDR3, the DNA is TGCGCCAGCAGCCAAGGAGGACAGGGATCCTACGAGCAGTACTTC. As protein: CASSQGGQGSYEQYF.

The chain combines TRBV19 with TRBJ2-1; 14 positions agree with TRBD2. Per germline, CDR1 LNHDA and CDR2 SQIVND (reference sequence). The CDR3 has 20 residues. The trim removed 10 bases at V and 7 bases at J, leaving 24 bases unmatched. The CDR3 nucleotides are TGTGCCACCCAACCAAGCCTCGGACTAGCGGGAGGAGTAGGTGGAAATGAGCAGTTCTTC. Translating it yields CATQPSLGLAGGVGGNEQFF.

The gene calls are TRBV7-8 and TRBJ2-1; weak D call: TRBD1 (6 bases). V gave up 1 base and J gave up 4 bases, with 8 bases separating them. The CDR3 runs 14 residues. Germline CDR1 SGHVS, CDR2 FQNEAQ. CDR3 loop: CASSLGTAYNEQFF. As DNA, the CDR3 is TGTGCCAGCAGCTTAGGGACAGCTTACAATGAGCAGTTCTTC.

This chain joins TRBV5-6 and TRBJ2-1, with D uncertain. The CDR3 runs to 16 residues. Germline CDR1 SGHDT, CDR2 YYEEEE. V lost 1 base and J lost 5, with 16 bases in between. CDR3 in amino acids: CASSLNPRSWDNEQFF. The CDR3 nucleotides read TGTGCCAGCAGCTTGAACCCCCGGAGTTGGGACAATGAGCAGTTCTTC.

This chain connects TRBV27 to TRBJ2-1; 7 nucleotides align to TRBD1. The germline gives CDR1 MNHEY, CDR2 SMNVEV (reference sequence). The CDR3 loop spans 15 amino acids. Unmatched junction bases numbered 5, after V lost 3 bases and J lost 3 bases. In DNA form, the CDR3 reads TGTGCCAGCAGTTTGGGGGACAGTATCTACAATGAGCAGTTCTTC. Protein product: CASSLGDSIYNEQFF.

The gene calls are TRBV28 and TRBJ2-4, with D perhaps matching TRBD1 (6 bases). Looked up from germline, CDR1 is MDHEN and CDR2 is SYDVKM. Trimming took off 4 bases at V and 2 bases at J, with 18 bases between the two ends. The CDR3 totals 17 residues. The CDR3, as DNA: TGTGCCAGCAGTTCAGGGGTGTTCGATGGAACCAAAAACATTCAGTACTTC. This translates into CASSSGVFDGTKNIQYF.

V usage is TRBV6-5 and J usage is TRBJ1-2, with D perhaps matching TRBD1 (6 bases). The CDR3 runs 15 residues. Germline V lookup: CDR1 MNHEY, CDR2 SVGAGI. V lost 6 bases and J lost 0, with 14 bases in between. The CDR3 reads CASREGHSSNYGYTF. The CDR3 DNA reads as TGTGCCAGCAGAGAGGGACATTCATCTAACTATGGCTACACCTTC.

The genes are TRBV12-3 or TRBV12-4 and TRBJ1-5; a possible D gene is TRBD1 (5 bases). V lost 6 bases and J 5 bases, leaving 11 bases between the germline ends. The CDR3 runs to 13 residues. CDR3 sequence: CASRRQGDQPQHF. CDR3 nucleotide sequence: TGTGCCAGCAGACGGCAGGGCGATCAGCCCCAGCATTTT.

The V and J genes are TRBV7-6 and TRBJ2-1; 11 bases agree with TRBD2. V was clipped by 4 bases and J by 7 bases; unmatched bases: 6. This CDR3 spans 15 amino acids. Germline CDR1 and CDR2: SGHVS and FNYEAQ. The CDR3: CASSSTSGEGNEQFF. The CDR3 bases are TGTGCCAGCAGCTCGACTAGCGGGGAGGGGAATGAGCAGTTCTTC.

This chain joins TRBV18 and TRBJ2-1, with TRBD2 identical over 9 bases. CDR1 and CDR2 (germline): KGHSH, LQKENI. J lost 4 bases, V lost 2 bases, and 12 bases had no gene match. The CDR3 length is 18 residues. For the CDR3, the DNA is TGTGCCAGCTCACCAAATTACCCTAGCGGGGTCCTTTACAATGAGCAGTTCTTC. Its protein is CASSPNYPSGVLYNEQFF.

This chain links TRBV28 with TRBJ2-1; tentatively, D is TRBD1 (6 bases). V was shortened by 6 bases and J by 5 bases, with 11 bases between the two germline ends. This CDR3 comprises 13 residues. CDR1 and CDR2 (germline): MDHEN, SYDVKM. The CDR3 sequence is CASRRTDHNEQFF. CDR3 DNA sequence: TGTGCCAGCAGAAGGACAGACCACAATGAGCAGTTCTTC.

Only a few counts were recorded for this clone. This chain joins TRBV7-8 and TRBJ1-1, with D possibly being TRBD1 (6 bases). There are 16 residues in the CDR3. Trimming cost V 3 bases and J 5 bases, with 19 bases left between them. Germline V gene lookup returns CDR1 SGHVS and CDR2 FQNEAQ. In DNA form, the CDR3 reads TGTGCCAGCAGCTTTTGGGCAGGGGCAGAGTTAACTGAAGCTTTCTTT. This encodes CASSFWAGAELTEAFF.

The chain carries TRBV11-2 and TRBJ1-6, with D possibly matching TRBD1 (5 bases). Looked up from germline, CDR1 is SGHAT and CDR2 is FQNNGV. V lost 1 base and J lost 7, with 11 bases in between. The CDR3 spans 15 residues. The CDR3 is CASSLGDLGNSPLHF. CDR3 in DNA: TGTGCCAGCAGCTTAGGGGACTTGGGGAATTCACCCCTCCACTTT.

The count of this clone is one. This rearrangement joins TRBV3-1 (or the pseudogene TRBV3-2) to TRBJ2-5; 11 positions agree with TRBD1. Germline V gene lookup returns CDR1 LGHDT and CDR2 YNNKEL (reference sequence). This CDR3 comprises 17 residues. Unmatched junction bases numbered 14, after V lost 6 bases and J lost 5 bases. CDR3 amino acids: CASRPWAGTGGYETQYF. The DNA of the CDR3 is TGTGCCAGCAGGCCATGGGCCGGGACAGGGGGATACGAGACCCAGTACTTC.

The chain joins TRBV5-6 to TRBJ2-1; 7 positions agree with TRBD2. The CDR3 sequence is 15 residues long. Germline-derived CDR1 and CDR2 are SGHDT and YYEEEE. The V gene end was trimmed by 2 bases and the J gene end by 9 bases; junction bases not matched to a gene: 11. This CDR3 is CASSFGTGGELEQFF. The CDR3 DNA is TGTGCCAGCAGCTTTGGGACGGGAGGCGAACTTGAGCAGTTCTTC.

The genes are TRBV30 and TRBJ1-1; D is perhaps TRBD1 (6 bases). The CDR3 length is 13 residues. Trimming stripped 5 bases from V and 2 bases from J, with 12 bases between. CDR1 is GTSNPN, CDR2 SVGIG, per germline (reference sequence). The CDR3 region has the DNA TGTGCCTGGGGTGAACAGGGAAACACTGAAGCTTTCTTT. This codes for CAWGEQGNTEAFF.

The chain joins TRBV4-2 to TRBJ2-3; D perhaps matches TRBD1 (6 bases). The CDR3 covers 13 residues. Germline assignment: CDR1 LGHNA and CDR2 YNFKEQ. Trimming took 11 bases from V and 5 from J, leaving 17 bases between them. CDR3 sequence (DNA): TGTGCCTCACGTAGGGGGTTCAGAGATACGCAGTATTTT. Translated: CASRRGFRDTQYF.

This clone was counted many times. The V call is TRBV9, the J call TRBJ1-3; D is undetermined. With 0 bases removed from V and 7 bases from J, the gap between germline ends came to 8 bases. The CDR3 covers 13 residues. Germline CDR1 and CDR2: SGDLS and YYNGEE. CDR3 bases: TGTGCCAGCAGCGTAGGCCTTGGCAACACCATATATTTT. Its translation: CASSVGLGNTIYF.

This clone came up once. The CDR3 DNA follows: TGTGCCAGCACCCAGGGACAGGGGAACACTGAAGCTTTCTTT. This gives the protein CASTQGQGNTEAFF. J is TRBJ1-1 and V is TRBV28; TRBD1 agrees at 9 bases. Germline trimming cut 7 bases from V and 1 base from J; bases unmatched to any gene: 4. CDR1 is MDHEN and CDR2 is SYDVKM in the germline V gene. This CDR3 is built from 14 residues. Complete variable domain (other parts from reference TRBV28 and TRBJ1-1): DVKVTQSSRYLVKRTGEKVFLECVQDMDHENMFWYRQDPGLGLRLIYFSYDVKMKEKGDIPEGYSVSREKKERFSLILESASTNQTSMYLCASTQGQGNTEAFFGQGTRLTVV.

The count of this clone is one. The V gene is TRBV6-4, the J gene TRBJ2-1; tentative D call: TRBD2 (7 bases). V lost 2 bases and J 9 bases, leaving 11 bases between the germline ends. Germline CDR1 is MRHNA and CDR2 is SNTAGT. The CDR3 consists of 13 residues. CDR3: CASSDQGGGEQFF. Here the CDR3 DNA reads TGTGCCAGCAGTGACCAAGGGGGGGGTGAGCAGTTCTTC.

The genes are TRBV5-1 and TRBJ2-3; 7 nucleotides match TRBD2. This CDR3 is built from 15 residues. Per germline, CDR1 SGHRS and CDR2 YFSETQ. The V gene end was trimmed by 5 bases and the J gene end by 4 bases; junction bases not matched to a gene: 10. CDR3 nucleotides: TGCGCCAGCAGATCCGGGACTAACGCTGCAGATACGCAGTATTTT. Residues: CASRSGTNAADTQYF.

This chain connects TRBV11-2 to TRBJ1-4; no reliable D call. This CDR3 contains 15 residues. V gave up 1 base and J gave up 0 bases, with 6 bases separating them. Germline-derived CDR1 and CDR2 are SGHAT and FQNNGV. CDR3 protein: CASSLGAATNEKLFF. Written as DNA, the CDR3 is TGTGCCAGCAGCTTAGGCGCTGCAACTAATGAAAAACTGTTTTTT. Looking up the rest from reference TRBV11-2 and TRBJ1-4 gives the full variable domain: EAGVAQSPRYKIIEKRQSVAFWCNPISGHATLYWYQQILGQGPKLLIQFQNNGVVDDSQLPKDRFSAERLKGVDSTLKIQPAKLEDSAVYLCASSLGAATNEKLFFGSGTQLSVL.

The chain uses TRBV28 and TRBJ2-7; a weak D match, TRBD2 (6 bases). The CDR3 length is 14 residues. Germline assignment: CDR1 MDHEN and CDR2 SYDVKM. The ends were cut back, 3 bases at V and 3 bases at J, with 12 bases in the middle. The CDR3 DNA sequence: TGTGCCAGCAGTTTGGGGGGACCGTTCTACGAGCAGTACTTC. Encoded protein: CASSLGGPFYEQYF.

The chain joins TRBV6-4 to TRBJ2-7; 14 positions match TRBD2. Trimming at V came to 5 bases and at J to 6 bases, leaving 6 bases not matched to a gene. This CDR3 comprises 15 residues. Germline assignment: CDR1 MRHNA and CDR2 SNTAGT. The chain's CDR3 is CASSTGTSGSGEQYF. DNA for the CDR3: TGTGCCAGCAGTACCGGGACTAGCGGGAGTGGCGAGCAGTACTTC.

This sequence joins TRBV10-1 and TRBJ2-2, with 9 bases lining up with TRBD2. The CDR3 runs 14 residues. The germline V gene encodes CDR1 WNHNN and CDR2 SYGVQD (reference sequence). With 7 bases clipped from V and 6 bases from J, the junction kept 6 bases outside the gene matches. CDR3 loop: CASNGTSCAGELFF. The CDR3 coding sequence is TGCGCCAGCAATGGGACTAGCTGCGCCGGGGAGCTGTTTTTT.

This rearrangement joins TRBV5-8 to TRBJ1-5; TRBD1 is a possible D gene (6 bases). The length of the CDR3 is 16 residues. Between the trimmed V and J ends, which lost 4 bases and 0 bases, there was a span of 14 bases. The germline V gene encodes CDR1 SGHTS and CDR2 YDEGEE. The CDR3 spells CASSSGEGVSNQPQHF. CDR3 DNA: TGTGCCAGCAGCAGCGGGGAGGGGGTTAGCAATCAGCCCCAGCATTTT.

This clone was seen once. The V call is TRBV7-2, the J call TRBJ1-6; TRBD1 matches at 7 bases. The CDR3 has 18 residues. The V segment lost 5 bases and the J segment 0 bases; nucleotides outside the gene matches: 10. Per the germline V gene, CDR1 is SGHTA and CDR2 is FQGNSA. CDR3: CASSKEDRPLSYNSPLHF. The CDR3 DNA reads TGTGCCAGCAGCAAGGAGGACAGGCCCCTCTCCTATAATTCACCCCTCCACTTT.

V gene TRBV4-1 combines with J gene TRBJ2-7; TRBD2 is a possible D gene (6 bases). The CDR3 has 16 amino acids. V lost 0 bases and J 3 bases, leaving 15 bases between the germline ends. Germline V gene lookup returns CDR1 MGHRA and CDR2 YSYEKL. For the CDR3, the DNA is TGCGCCAGCAGCCAAGAAGTCTCGGGAGAGGGCTACGAGCAGTACTTC. It specifies CASSQEVSGEGYEQYF.